This TCR beta chain was identified during a study of blood T cell repertoires in COVID-19. Study at large: COVID-19 samples, acute and convalescent, were from the United States, Italy and Spain.

Data came from immunoSEQ multiplex PCR; TCRdb stores just in-frame clones and leaves some out. Among 400,000 to 550,000 clones listed, about 90% were seen once. Germline V gene data show CDR1 as SGHNT and CDR2 as YYREEE (reference sequence). The CDR3 consists of 16 residues. V dropped 0 bases and J dropped 5; count of bases not matched to a gene: 7. Enrolled through a virtual design, the participants were between about 18 and 100 years of age and came from 24 US areas. The chain combines TRBV5-4 with TRBJ2-5; 10 bases align to TRBD2. The receptor was isolated from a woman under 30 with acute COVID-19. Sequencing was done on a sample of PBMCs or T cells enriched from blood (not recorded which). The CDR3 loop reads CASSLASGGAQETQYF. In DNA form, the CDR3 reads TGTGCCAGCAGCTTGGCCAGCGGGGGGGCTCAGGAGACCCAGTACTTC.